This passage covers 10 T cell receptor beta chains from one sample sequenced in a study of T cell responses to AZD1222 COVID-19 vaccine. Some clones are missing from TCRdb's copy, which holds only in-frame ones; the method was immunoSEQ multiplex PCR. The sample includes 150,000 to 200,000 clones, about 91% of them seen just once. The sample here was peripheral blood, taken 28 days after the second AZD1222 dose. Source of these receptors: an adult who received the AZD1222 COVID-19 vaccine.

The chain links TRBV7-3 to TRBJ2-1; 9 bases align to TRBD2. V was pared by 2 bases and J by 8 bases, with 7 bases of the junction left unmatched. This CDR3 has 15 amino acids. CDR1 is SGHTA and CDR2 is FQGTGA in the germline V gene. The CDR3 loop reads CASSLVAGVEDEQFF. The CDR3 nucleotides are TGTGCCAGCAGCTTAGTAGCGGGAGTTGAGGATGAGCAGTTCTTC.

V usage is TRBV4-3 and J usage is TRBJ2-7; a possible D gene is TRBD2 (6 bases). Germline V gene data show CDR1 as LGHNA and CDR2 as YSLEER. Between the trimmed V and J ends, which lost 4 bases and 3 bases, there was a span of 16 bases. This CDR3 is built from 15 residues. The CDR3 region is CASSPQTRGDYEQYF. CDR3 nucleotides: TGCGCCAGCAGCCCCCAGACTAGAGGGGACTACGAGCAGTACTTC.

This chain links TRBV30 with TRBJ1-6, with D possibly matching TRBD1 (6 bases). V lost 0 bases and J 7 bases, leaving 10 bases between the germline ends. Per the germline V gene, CDR1 is GTSNPN and CDR2 is SVGIG (reference sequence). The CDR3 has 14 residues. The CDR3 region has the DNA TGTGCCTGGAGTGTACGGGGGGGCAATTCACCCCTCCACTTT. The encoded protein is CAWSVRGGNSPLHF.

This chain connects TRBV19 to TRBJ1-5; D gene ambiguous. CDR3 length equals 16 residues. Germline V gene data show CDR1 as LNHDA and CDR2 as SQIVND (reference sequence). V was clipped by 7 bases and J by 3 bases, with 19 bases between them. The CDR3 loop reads CASTSARAPPNQPQHF. The CDR3 region has the DNA TGTGCCAGTACCTCCGCGAGGGCGCCCCCCAATCAGCCCCAGCATTTT.

This chain joins TRBV12-3 or TRBV12-4 and TRBJ1-2; D is undetermined. This CDR3 has 13 residues. Trimming removed 4 bases from V and 1 base from J, with 7 bases in between. CDR3 amino acids: CASSSAINYGYTF. In nucleotides, the CDR3 is TGTGCCAGCAGTTCGGCCATTAACTATGGCTACACCTTC.

This clone was counted a single time. The chain has TRBV19 and TRBJ1-4; 12 positions match TRBD1. CDR3 length: 13 residues. V was pared by 6 bases and J by 10 bases, with 3 bases of the junction left unmatched. Germline CDR1 reads LNHDA; CDR2 reads SQIVND (reference sequence). CDR3 region: CASSRDRGPKLFF. CDR3 nucleotides: TGTGCCAGTAGCAGGGACAGGGGGCCAAAACTGTTTTTT.

This clone was recorded a few times. This chain uses TRBV2 with TRBJ1-4; 10 nucleotides match TRBD1. Germline CDR1 and CDR2: SNHLY and FYNNEI. Germline trimming cut 6 bases from V and 8 bases from J; bases unmatched to any gene: 15. The CDR3 consists of 17 residues. For the CDR3, the DNA is TGTGCCAGCAGCGATCGGCGCGGACAGGGGGAGTGGGAAAAACTGTTTTTT. Translation gives CASSDRRGQGEWEKLFF. Combining the CDR3 with reference TRBV2 and TRBJ1-4 gives the whole variable domain EPEVTQTPSHQVTQMGQEVILRCVPISNHLYFYWYRQILGQKVEFLVSFYNNEISEKSEIFDDQFSVERPDGSNFTLKIRSTKLEDSAMYFCASSDRRGQGEWEKLFFGSGTQLSVL.

This clone showed up just once. The V gene is TRBV6-5, the J gene TRBJ1-5; D unresolved. The CDR3 sequence is 13 residues long. CDR1 and CDR2 (germline): MNHEY, SVGAGI. Between the trimmed V and J ends, which lost 6 bases and 3 bases, there was a span of 9 bases. In DNA, the CDR3 is TGTGCCAGCAGAGCAGTCCCCAATCAGCCCCAGCATTTT. It encodes CASRAVPNQPQHF.

The chain links TRBV4-2 to TRBJ1-2; D remains unclear. The length of the CDR3 is 12 residues. Germline V CDR1 and CDR2: LGHNA, YNFKEQ. Trimming took off 3 bases at V and 3 bases at J, with 5 bases between the two ends. In DNA, the CDR3 is TGTGCCAGCAGCCAGTCCCACTATGGCTACACCTTC. It encodes CASSQSHYGYTF.

The CDR3 protein is CASSGGGPRGNQPQHF. In DNA form, the CDR3 reads TGTGCCAGCAGTGGGGGCGGCCCTCGGGGCAATCAGCCCCAGCATTTT. The chain is built from TRBV25-1 and TRBJ1-5, with D possibly matching TRBD1 (5 bases). CDR3 length: 16 residues. In germline, CDR1 is MGHDK, CDR2 SYGVNS. V lost 4 bases to trimming and J lost 2 bases, with 15 bases between them.